This TCR beta chain was captured in a study of blood T cell repertoires in COVID-19. Study overall: Samples of COVID-19 (acute and convalescent) were obtained from the United States, Italy and Spain. Sources were T cells, B-cell-depleted T cells, or PBMCs; the material itself was cDNA or gDNA.

This CDR3 region has 14 residues. V was shortened by 5 bases and J by 3 bases, with 12 bases between the two germline ends. CDR1 MNHEY and CDR2 SVGAGI come from the germline V gene. Authors' processing steps: Nucleated cell number was recorded as an estimate derived from reference gene primer amplification. TCRdb keeps only in-frame clones here, not all; method: immunoSEQ multiplex PCR. That table furnishes V, J and clone size, whereas the DNA furnished D and trimming. The sample shows 20,000 to 25,000 clones, 75% to 95% of them seen only once. The count of this clone is one. The chain employs TRBV6-5 and TRBJ2-3, with D tentatively TRBD2 (6 bases). Sample: peripheral blood. The receptor was derived from a human donor in a cohort sampled during active COVID-19. The CDR3 sequence: CASSISRGTDTQYF. The CDR3 bases are TGTGCCAGCAGTATTTCTCGGGGGACAGATACGCAGTATTTT.